A selection of T cell receptor beta chains follows, all from one sample in a study of blood T cell repertoires in COVID-19. Clones were read by immunoSEQ multiplex PCR, and TCRdb kept only the in-frame ones, dropping some. The sample consists of roughly 38,000 clones, 86% of them appearing once. Sequencing was performed on peripheral blood. These receptor sequences come from an older man with acute or convalescent COVID-19. CDR3s include the opening cysteine and the closing phenylalanine or tryptophan. The D gene is left open where the match is weak. Part of the rows lack a size; the others show once, few, many or a class for expanded clones.

>TRBD1|TRBV19|TRBJ1-2|once
TGTGCCAGTAGTAGCAGAACAGGGGGTTTTGTTGACTATGGCTACACCTTC
CASSSRTGGFVDYGYTF
>-|TRBV6-6|TRBJ2-5|large
TGTGCCAGCAGCCGCTCGCTAGGGACCCAGTACTTC
CASSRSLGTQYF
>-|TRBV7-9|TRBJ1-3|-
TGTGCCAGCAGCGACACAACCTCTGGAAACACCATATATTTT
CASSDTTSGNTIYF
>TRBD1|TRBV6-2/TRBV6-3|TRBJ2-7|-
TGTGCCAGCAGTTACGACGACAGGGGCCCAAACGAGCAGTACTTC
CASSYDDRGPNEQYF
>-|TRBV27|TRBJ1-5|-
TGTGCCAGCAGGGAGGCGGGCCGGGCCCAGCATTTT
CASREAGRAQHF
>TRBD1|TRBV19|TRBJ2-3|-
TGTGCCAGCGGAATCGGACAGGGAGGATCAGATACGCAGTATTTT
CASGIGQGGSDTQYF
>TRBD1|TRBV7-8|TRBJ1-4|-
TGTGCCAGCGGACCGAGGACAGGGGCTAATGAAAAACTGTTTTTT
CASGPRTGANEKLFF
>-|TRBV11-2|TRBJ2-3|-
TGTGCCAGCAGCTTGAGCGGGCCAGATACGCAGTATTTT
CASSLSGPDTQYF
>TRBD1|TRBV19|TRBJ2-7|-
TGTGCCAGTAGTATGCCGGGACAGTTGCTCTACGAGCAGTACTTC
CASSMPGQLLYEQYF
>TRBD2|TRBV4-2|TRBJ2-7|-
TGTGCCAGCAGCCACGCTACTAGCGGGAGGACCAGCTCCTACGAGCAGTACTTC
CASSHATSGRTSSYEQYF
>-|TRBV5-5|TRBJ2-6|-
TGTGCCAGCAGCTTGGAACGGAGTGGGGCCAACGTCCTGACTTTC
CASSLERSGANVLTF
>TRBD1|TRBV5-4|TRBJ1-2|-
TGTGCCAGCAGCTTGGAGGGGACAGCCTATGGCTACACCTTC
CASSLEGTAYGYTF
>TRBD1|TRBV19|TRBJ2-2|-
TGTGCCAGTACTGTGGACAGGGGTCCCCTGAACACCGGGGAGCTGTTTTTT
CASTVDRGPLNTGELFF
>TRBD1|TRBV27|TRBJ2-1|-
TGTGCCAGCAGACCCGGGACAGGGGGCTTCAATGAGCAGTTCTTC
CASRPGTGGFNEQFF
>TRBD1|TRBV6-5|TRBJ1-1|-
TGTGCCGTTGGGACAGTACAGGAAAACACTGAAGCTTTCTTT
CAVGTVQENTEAFF
>TRBD1|TRBV6-2/TRBV6-3|TRBJ2-5|-
TGTGCCAGCAGTAACCGACAGGGCTCAGAGACCCAGTACTTC
CASSNRQGSETQYF
>-|TRBV13|TRBJ1-6|-
TGTGCCAGCAGCTTAGGCCAGGGGAATTCACCCCTCCACTTT
CASSLGQGNSPLHF
>-|TRBV12-3/TRBV12-4|TRBJ1-1|-
TGTGCCAGCAGTTCCGAAGGGGGAGCTTTCTTT
CASSSEGGAFF
>-|TRBV15|TRBJ2-3|-
TGTGCCACCAGCAGAGATCCGACAGAGACGCAGTATTTT
CATSRDPTETQYF
>-|TRBV19|TRBJ1-2|once
TGTGCCAGTAGTATACAGGGAATCTATGGCTACACCTTC
CASSIQGIYGYTF
>-|TRBV29-1|TRBJ1-4|-
TGCAGCGTTGGGGACAATAATGAAAAACTGTTTTTT
CSVGDNNEKLFF
>-|TRBV5-6|TRBJ1-2|few
TGTGCCAGCAGCATAGACAGTACCGGCTACACCTTC
CASSIDSTGYTF
>-|TRBV6-5|TRBJ1-5|-
TGTGCCAGCAGTTTCGTCAGCAATCAGCCCCAGCATTTT
CASSFVSNQPQHF
>TRBD2|TRBV5-1|TRBJ2-5|-
TGCGCCAGCAGCTCAGGAACTAGCGGGGGGGCGGAGACCCAGTACTTC
CASSSGTSGGAETQYF
>TRBD1|TRBV5-4|TRBJ1-1|-
TGTGCCAGCAGCTTCGACAGGGTGAACACTGAAGCTTTCTTT
CASSFDRVNTEAFF
>-|TRBV3-1/TRBV3-2|TRBJ2-1|-
TGTGCCAGCAGCCAAGCTGCGTACAATGAGCAGTTCTTC
CASSQAAYNEQFF
>-|TRBV30|TRBJ1-2|-
TGTGCCTGGAGCACTACAGGGCCGGCTGGCTACACCTTC
CAWSTTGPAGYTF
>TRBD1|TRBV6-2/TRBV6-3|TRBJ1-6|-
TGTGCCAGCAGTTACTACCGGGACAGGGATTCACCCCTCCACTTT
CASSYYRDRDSPLHF
>-|TRBV19|TRBJ2-4|-
TGTGCCAGTAGTAGAAACTTAGCCAAAAACATTCAGTACTTC
CASSRNLAKNIQYF
>TRBD2|TRBV5-1|TRBJ2-2|few
TGCGCCAGCAGCGATACGGGAGGAGCCACCGGGGAGCTGTTTTTT
CASSDTGGATGELFF
>TRBD1|TRBV18|TRBJ1-5|-
TGTGCCAGCTCACCATGGGACAGGGAGGACCAGCCCCAGCATTTT
CASSPWDREDQPQHF
>TRBD2|TRBV11-2|TRBJ2-1|-
TGTGCCAGCAGCGACCGACTAGCGGCCGACAATGAGCAGTTCTTC
CASSDRLAADNEQFF
>-|TRBV3-1/TRBV3-2|TRBJ2-7|once
TGTGCCAGCAGCAGGGGTGAATACGAGCAGTACTTC
CASSRGEYEQYF
>TRBD1|TRBV5-5|TRBJ1-5|-
TGTGCCAGCAGCCCGGGACAGGGCAATCAGCCCCAGCATTTT
CASSPGQGNQPQHF
>-|TRBV12-3/TRBV12-4|TRBJ1-6|-
TGTGCCAGCAGTGCCGGGGGAGCCCCACCCCTCCACTTT
CASSAGGAPPLHF
>-|TRBV20-1|TRBJ1-1|-
TGCAGTGCTAGTTCCCGCCCGACAGGGAACACTGAAGCTTTCTTT
CSASSRPTGNTEAFF
>TRBD1|TRBV6-5|TRBJ1-2|-
TGTGCCAGCAGTTACGTCGACAGGGGCTATGGCTACACCTTC
CASSYVDRGYGYTF
>TRBD1|TRBV7-2|TRBJ1-3|-
TGTGCCAGCAGCTTATGGGGACAGGCTGGAAACACCATATATTTT
CASSLWGQAGNTIYF
>-|TRBV19|TRBJ1-5|-
TGTGCCGGCGGGGGGGGCAATGTCGGCGGGCCCCAGCATTTT
CAGGGGNVGGPQHF
>TRBD1|TRBV5-4|TRBJ2-1|-
TGTGCCAGCAGCCGTCCCGGGACAGCCTACAATGAGCAGTTCTTC
CASSRPGTAYNEQFF
>-|TRBV30|TRBJ2-3|once
TGTGCCTGGAGCTCCTATGGTGGTAGCACAGATACGCAGTATTTT
CAWSSYGGSTDTQYF
>TRBD1|TRBV27|TRBJ1-2|-
TGTGCCAGCAGCTCCGACAGGGGCTGGGGCTACACCTTC
CASSSDRGWGYTF
>TRBD1|TRBV5-1|TRBJ1-4|-
TGCGCCAGCAGCTCCAAGACAGGGGTTAATGAAAAACTGTTTTTT
CASSSKTGVNEKLFF
>TRBD1|TRBV14|TRBJ1-2|-
TGTGCCAGCAGCCAGGTTGGGGACAGGGTTCTCTATGGCTACACCTTC
CASSQVGDRVLYGYTF
>-|TRBV12-3/TRBV12-4|TRBJ1-5|-
TGTGCCAGCAGTGGGGGCGGGCCCCAGCATTTT
CASSGGGPQHF
>-|TRBV11-2|TRBJ2-7|-
TGTGCCAGCAGCTTACAGGGTTACGAGCAGTACTTC
CASSLQGYEQYF
>-|TRBV10-3|TRBJ1-1|many
TGTGCCATCAGTGACCGGGACACTGAAGCTTTCTTT
CAISDRDTEAFF
>-|TRBV12-3/TRBV12-4|TRBJ1-2|-
TGTGCCAGCAGTTTGGGCAACTCCTATGGCTACACCTTC
CASSLGNSYGYTF
>-|TRBV5-1|TRBJ1-6|-
TGCGCCAGCAGCTCGGGGACAAGCTCCTATAATTCACCCCTCCACTTT
CASSSGTSSYNSPLHF
>-|TRBV5-6|TRBJ1-2|-
TGTGCCAGCAGCTACCTAGGTAGTCACACCTTC
CASSYLGSHTF
>-|TRBV12-5|TRBJ2-7|-
TGTGCTAGTGGTTTGGACAGGGACTACGAGCAGTACTTC
CASGLDRDYEQYF
>TRBD2|TRBV15|TRBJ2-3|-
TGTGCCACCAGCAGGGAGGCGGGAGTAGCAGATACGCAGTATTTT
CATSREAGVADTQYF
>TRBD1|TRBV7-2|TRBJ1-1|-
TGTGCCAGCAAAGACAGGGTGGGGACTGAAGCTTTCTTT
CASKDRVGTEAFF
>-|TRBV7-9|TRBJ2-2|-
TGTGCCAGCAGCGCAAAGGACCTGCAGGGTCGCGACACCGGGGAGCTGTTTTTT
CASSAKDLQGRDTGELFF
>TRBD1|TRBV2|TRBJ1-2|once
TGTGCCAGCAAATTCCGGACAGGGATCGGCGGGGACTATGGCTACACCTTC
CASKFRTGIGGDYGYTF